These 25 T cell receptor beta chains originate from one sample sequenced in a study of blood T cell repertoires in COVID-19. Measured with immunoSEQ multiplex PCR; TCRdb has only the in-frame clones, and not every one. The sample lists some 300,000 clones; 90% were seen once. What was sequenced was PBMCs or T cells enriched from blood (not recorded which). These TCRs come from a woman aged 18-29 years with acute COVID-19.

CDR3 bases: TGTGCCAGCAGCTTAGTCTTCGAGACTGAAGCTTTCTTT. This translates into CASSLVFETEAFF. The chain employs TRBV7-9 and TRBJ1-1; D uncertain. This CDR3 region has 13 residues. Trimming removed 1 base at V and 5 bases at J, with 8 bases between. Germline-derived CDR1 and CDR2 are SEHNR and FQNEAQ (reference sequence).

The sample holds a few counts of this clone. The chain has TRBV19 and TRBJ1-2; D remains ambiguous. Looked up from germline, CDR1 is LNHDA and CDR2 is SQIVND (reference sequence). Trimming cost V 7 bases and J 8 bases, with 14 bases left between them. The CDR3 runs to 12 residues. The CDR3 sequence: CASTPLRAGYTF. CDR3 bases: TGTGCCAGTACCCCCTTGCGGGCAGGCTACACCTTC.

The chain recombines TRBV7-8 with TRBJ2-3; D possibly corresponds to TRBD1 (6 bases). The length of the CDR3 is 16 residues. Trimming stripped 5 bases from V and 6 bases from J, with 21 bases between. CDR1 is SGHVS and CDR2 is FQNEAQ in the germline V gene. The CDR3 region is CASSISTGPAGDTQYF. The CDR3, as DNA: TGTGCCAGCAGCATAAGTACAGGGCCTGCAGGGGATACGCAGTATTTT.

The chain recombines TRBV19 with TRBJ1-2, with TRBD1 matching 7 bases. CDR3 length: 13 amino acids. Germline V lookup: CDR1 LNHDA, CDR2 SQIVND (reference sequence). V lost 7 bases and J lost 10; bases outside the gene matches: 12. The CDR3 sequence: CASTSTGARVYTF. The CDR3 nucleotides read TGTGCCAGTACCTCTACAGGGGCTCGAGTCTACACCTTC. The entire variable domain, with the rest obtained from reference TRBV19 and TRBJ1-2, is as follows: DGGITQSPKYLFRKEGQNVTLSCEQNLNHDAMYWYRQDPGQGLRLIYYSQIVNDFQKGDIAEGYSVSREKKESFPLTVTSAQKNPTAFYLCASTSTGARVYTFGSGTRLTVV.

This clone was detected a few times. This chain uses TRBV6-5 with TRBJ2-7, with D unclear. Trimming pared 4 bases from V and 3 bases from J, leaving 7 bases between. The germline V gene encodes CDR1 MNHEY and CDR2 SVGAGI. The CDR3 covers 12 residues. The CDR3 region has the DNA TGTGCCAGCAGTTTATTCGGCTACGAGCAGTACTTC. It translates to CASSLFGYEQYF.

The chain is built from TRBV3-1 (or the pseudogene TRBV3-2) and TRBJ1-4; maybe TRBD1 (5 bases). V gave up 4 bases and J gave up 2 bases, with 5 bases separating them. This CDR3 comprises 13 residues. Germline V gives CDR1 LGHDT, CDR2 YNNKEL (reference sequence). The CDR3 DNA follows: TGTGCCAGCAGCCCAGGGACTAATGAAAAACTGTTTTTT. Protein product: CASSPGTNEKLFF.

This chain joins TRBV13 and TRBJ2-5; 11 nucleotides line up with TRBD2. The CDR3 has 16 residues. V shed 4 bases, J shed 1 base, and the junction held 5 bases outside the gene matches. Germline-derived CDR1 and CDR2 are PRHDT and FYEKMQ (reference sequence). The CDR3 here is CASSSRLAGTQETQYF. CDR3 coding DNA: TGTGCCAGCAGCTCCCGACTAGCGGGGACCCAAGAGACCCAGTACTTC.

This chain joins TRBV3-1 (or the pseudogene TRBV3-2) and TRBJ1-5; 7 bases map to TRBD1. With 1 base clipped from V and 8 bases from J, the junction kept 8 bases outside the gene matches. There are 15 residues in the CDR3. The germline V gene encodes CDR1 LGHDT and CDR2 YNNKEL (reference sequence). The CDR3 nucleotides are TGTGCCAGCAGCCAAGGCGGGACAGCCGCGGAGCCCCAGCATTTT. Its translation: CASSQGGTAAEPQHF.

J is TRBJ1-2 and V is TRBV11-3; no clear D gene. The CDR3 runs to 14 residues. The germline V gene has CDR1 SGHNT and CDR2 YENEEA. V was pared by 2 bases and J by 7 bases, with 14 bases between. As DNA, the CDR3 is TGTGCCAGCAGCTTACCTCCCCGCGGAACTGGCTACACCTTC. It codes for CASSLPPRGTGYTF.

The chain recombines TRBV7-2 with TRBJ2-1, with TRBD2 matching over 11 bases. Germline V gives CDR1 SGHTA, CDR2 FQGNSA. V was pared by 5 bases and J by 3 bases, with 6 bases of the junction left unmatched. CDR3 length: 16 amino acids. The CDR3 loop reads CASSPLAGGNYNEQFF. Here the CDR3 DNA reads TGTGCCAGCAGCCCTTTAGCGGGAGGGAACTACAATGAGCAGTTCTTC.

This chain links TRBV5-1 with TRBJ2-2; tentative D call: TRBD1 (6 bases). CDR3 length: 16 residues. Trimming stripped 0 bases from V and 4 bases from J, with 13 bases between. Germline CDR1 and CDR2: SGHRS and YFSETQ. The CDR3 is CASSLAPQGGTGELFF. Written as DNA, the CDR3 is TGCGCCAGCAGCTTGGCCCCACAGGGTGGCACCGGGGAGCTGTTTTTT. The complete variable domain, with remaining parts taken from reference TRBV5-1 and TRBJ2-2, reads KAGVTQTPRYLIKTRGQQVTLSCSPISGHRSVSWYQQTPGQGLQFLFEYFSETQRNKGNFPGRFSGRQFSNSRSEMNVSTLELGDSALYLCASSLAPQGGTGELFFGEGSRLTVL.

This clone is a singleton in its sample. The CDR3 bases are TGTGCCAGTAGACGGACCTCTAGACAGGGCCACTATGGCTACACCTTC. This codes for CASRRTSRQGHYGYTF. This rearrangement joins TRBV19 to TRBJ1-2; 7 bases are a match to TRBD1. V dropped 6 bases and J dropped 3; count of bases not matched to a gene: 13. Germline V gene data show CDR1 as LNHDA and CDR2 as SQIVND (reference sequence). The CDR3 runs to 16 residues.

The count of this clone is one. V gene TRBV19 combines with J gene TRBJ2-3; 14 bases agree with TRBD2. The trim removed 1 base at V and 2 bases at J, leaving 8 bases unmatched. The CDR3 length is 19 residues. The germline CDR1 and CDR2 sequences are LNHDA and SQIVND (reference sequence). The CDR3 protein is CASSIGGGLAGGATDTQYF. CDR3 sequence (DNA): TGTGCCAGTAGTATAGGAGGAGGACTAGCGGGAGGCGCCACAGATACGCAGTATTTT.

The CDR3 coding sequence is TGTGCCAGCAGCGTAGAAGGGGTAGCGGGGAGAGAGACCCAGTACTTC. Amino acid sequence: CASSVEGVAGRETQYF. This sequence joins TRBV9 and TRBJ2-5; 8 nucleotides line up with TRBD2. This CDR3 spans 16 amino acids. Unmatched junction bases numbered 8, after V lost 0 bases and J lost 4 bases. Germline assignment: CDR1 SGDLS and CDR2 YYNGEE.

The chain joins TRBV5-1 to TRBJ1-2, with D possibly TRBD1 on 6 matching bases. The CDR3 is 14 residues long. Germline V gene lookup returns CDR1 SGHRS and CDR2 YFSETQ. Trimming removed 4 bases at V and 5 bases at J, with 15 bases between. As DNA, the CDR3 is TGCGCCAGCAGCCCCTATACGGACAGTTATGGCTACACCTTC. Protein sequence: CASSPYTDSYGYTF.

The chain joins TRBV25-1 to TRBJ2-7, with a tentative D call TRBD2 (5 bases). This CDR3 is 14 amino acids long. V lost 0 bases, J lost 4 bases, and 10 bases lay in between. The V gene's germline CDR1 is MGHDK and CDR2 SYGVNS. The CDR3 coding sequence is TGTGCCAGCAGTGAATATTACGGGGTGTACGAGCAGTACTTC. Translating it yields CASSEYYGVYEQYF.

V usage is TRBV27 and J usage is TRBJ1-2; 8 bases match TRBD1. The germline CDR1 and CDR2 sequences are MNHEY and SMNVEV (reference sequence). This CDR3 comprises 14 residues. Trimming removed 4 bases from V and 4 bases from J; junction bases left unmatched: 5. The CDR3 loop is CASSSGQASYGYTF. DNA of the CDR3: TGTGCCAGCAGTTCGGGACAGGCTTCCTATGGCTACACCTTC.

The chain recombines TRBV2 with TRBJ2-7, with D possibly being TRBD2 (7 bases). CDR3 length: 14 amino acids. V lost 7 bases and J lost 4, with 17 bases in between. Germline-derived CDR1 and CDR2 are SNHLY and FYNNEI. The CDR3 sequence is CASKVAGARYEQYF. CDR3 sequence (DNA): TGTGCCAGCAAGGTGGCGGGGGCGAGGTACGAGCAGTACTTC.

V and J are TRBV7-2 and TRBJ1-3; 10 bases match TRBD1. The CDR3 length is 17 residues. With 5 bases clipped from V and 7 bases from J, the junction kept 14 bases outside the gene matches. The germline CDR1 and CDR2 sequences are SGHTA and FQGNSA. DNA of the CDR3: TGTGCCAGCAGCGCCAGGACAGGGGGATATGGTCGCAACACCATATATTTT. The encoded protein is CASSARTGGYGRNTIYF. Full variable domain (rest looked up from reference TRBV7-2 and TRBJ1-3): GAGVSQSPSNKVTEKGKDVELRCDPISGHTALYWYRQSLGQGLEFLIYFQGNSAPDKSGLPSDRFSAERTGGSVSTLTIQRTQQEDSAVYLCASSARTGGYGRNTIYFGEGSWLTVV.

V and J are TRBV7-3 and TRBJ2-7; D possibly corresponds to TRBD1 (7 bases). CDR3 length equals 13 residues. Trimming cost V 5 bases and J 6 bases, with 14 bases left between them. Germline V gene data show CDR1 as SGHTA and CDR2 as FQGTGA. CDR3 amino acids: CASSPRQGGEQYF. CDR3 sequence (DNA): TGTGCCAGCAGCCCCCGACAGGGAGGCGAGCAGTACTTC.

CDR3 region: CASRQVSGNTIYF. The CDR3 nucleotides are TGTGCCAGTAGACAGGTTTCTGGAAACACCATATATTTT. The V gene is TRBV19, the J gene TRBJ1-3, with D perhaps TRBD1 (5 bases). There are 13 residues in the CDR3. Trimming removed 6 bases from V and 1 base from J, with 7 bases in between. Per the germline V gene, CDR1 is LNHDA and CDR2 is SQIVND (reference sequence).

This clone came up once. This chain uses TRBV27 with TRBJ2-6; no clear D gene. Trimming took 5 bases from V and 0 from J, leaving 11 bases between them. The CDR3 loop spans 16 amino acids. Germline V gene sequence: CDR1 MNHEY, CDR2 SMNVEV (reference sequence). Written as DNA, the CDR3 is TGTGCCAGCAGTCCCCTTACCAGCTCTGGGGCCAACGTCCTGACTTTC. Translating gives CASSPLTSSGANVLTF. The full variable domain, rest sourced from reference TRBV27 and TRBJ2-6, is EAQVTQNPRYLITVTGKKLTVTCSQNMNHEYMSWYRQDPGLGLRQIYYSMNVEVTDKGDVPEGYKVSRKEKRNFPLILESPSPNQTSLYFCASSPLTSSGANVLTFGAGSRLTVL.

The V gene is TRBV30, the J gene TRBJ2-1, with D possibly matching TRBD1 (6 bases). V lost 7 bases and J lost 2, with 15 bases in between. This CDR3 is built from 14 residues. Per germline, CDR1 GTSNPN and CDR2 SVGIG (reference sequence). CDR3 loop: CASGSRDTYNEQFF. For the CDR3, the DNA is TGTGCCTCGGGAAGCCGGGACACCTACAATGAGCAGTTCTTC.

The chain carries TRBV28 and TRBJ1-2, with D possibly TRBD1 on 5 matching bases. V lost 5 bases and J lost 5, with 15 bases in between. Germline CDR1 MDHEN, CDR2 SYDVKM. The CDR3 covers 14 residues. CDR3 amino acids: CASSPLLGGYGYTF. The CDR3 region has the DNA TGTGCCAGCAGTCCTCTACTCGGGGGGTATGGCTACACCTTC.

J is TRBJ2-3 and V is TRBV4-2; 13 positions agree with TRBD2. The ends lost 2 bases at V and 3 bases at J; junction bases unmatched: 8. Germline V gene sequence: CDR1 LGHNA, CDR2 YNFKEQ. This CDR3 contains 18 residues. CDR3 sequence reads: CASSQYRTSGRETDTQYF. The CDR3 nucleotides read TGTGCCAGCAGCCAATACAGGACTAGCGGGAGAGAAACAGATACGCAGTATTTT.